These T cell receptor beta chains were read from a single sample in a study of blood T cells in healthy people across ages. One entry per CDR3 protein results from TCRdb running MiXCR on the 5' RACE reads. The repertoire holds roughly 1.5 million distinct CDR3 sequences, with 40% to 45% as singletons. Sequenced input: blood. The receptors originated from a woman aged 18-35 years in good health. The CDR3 runs from the conserved cysteine through the conserved F or W. Each record gives: D gene, J gene, clone size, V gene, CDR3 protein, CDR3 DNA. D genes are given only for firm matches. Some rows mark clone size as missing; the rest say once, few, many or name a class of expanded clone.

d_gene: TRBD1
j_gene: TRBJ1-1
abundance: NA
v_gene: TRBV18
CDR3aa: CASSQQGSVMNTEAFF
CDR3nt: TGTGCCAGCTCGCAACAGGGGAGTGTGATGAACACTGAAGCTTTCTTT

d_gene: NA
j_gene: TRBJ2-1
abundance: few
v_gene: TRBV3-1
CDR3aa: CASSPRDKYNEQFF
CDR3nt: TGTGCCAGCAGCCCGAGGGACAAATACAATGAGCAGTTCTTC

d_gene: NA
j_gene: TRBJ1-2
abundance: NA
v_gene: TRBV11-2
CDR3aa: CASENYGESGGYTF
CDR3nt: TGTGCCAGCGAAAACTACGGGGAATCCGGTGGCTACACCTTC

d_gene: NA
j_gene: TRBJ2-5
abundance: NA
v_gene: TRBV7-2
CDR3aa: CASSSGTKEETQYF
CDR3nt: TGTGCCAGCAGCTCCGGGACAAAAGAAGAGACCCAGTACTTC

d_gene: TRBD1
j_gene: TRBJ2-7
abundance: few
v_gene: TRBV29-1
CDR3aa: CSTTGDALGEQYF
CDR3nt: TGCAGCACCACAGGGGATGCTCTGGGCGAGCAGTACTTC

d_gene: NA
j_gene: TRBJ1-1
abundance: NA
v_gene: TRBV5-1
CDR3aa: CASSLVPTTEAFF
CDR3nt: TGCGCCAGCAGCTTGGTTCCCACAACAGAAGCTTTCTTT

d_gene: NA
j_gene: TRBJ2-5
abundance: many
v_gene: TRBV2
CDR3aa: CASSRDGRETQYF
CDR3nt: TGTGCCAGCAGTCGGGACGGTCGGGAGACCCAGTACTTC

d_gene: NA
j_gene: TRBJ2-1
abundance: NA
v_gene: TRBV11-2
CDR3aa: CASSSPGVRTYNEQFF
CDR3nt: TGTGCCAGCAGCTCCCCAGGGGTTCGCACCTACAATGAGCAGTTCTTC

d_gene: NA
j_gene: TRBJ1-2
abundance: few
v_gene: TRBV20-1
CDR3aa: CSAREKIGLPRVDYGYTF
CDR3nt: TGCAGTGCTAGAGAAAAAATCGGCTTACCCAGAGTGGATTATGGCTACACCTTC

d_gene: TRBD1
j_gene: TRBJ1-2
abundance: few
v_gene: TRBV7-8
CDR3aa: CASSFTGRRRGDYGYTF
CDR3nt: TGTGCCAGCAGCTTCACGGGCCGCCGCAGGGGGGACTATGGCTACACCTTC

d_gene: NA
j_gene: TRBJ2-3
abundance: NA
v_gene: TRBV7-2
CDR3aa: CASSPLTHSVTDTQYF
CDR3nt: TGTGCCAGCAGCCCGCTGACCCACTCGGTCACAGATACGCAGTATTTT

d_gene: TRBD1
j_gene: TRBJ1-3
abundance: NA
v_gene: TRBV15
CDR3aa: CATSRGDRVGNTIYF
CDR3nt: TGTGCCACCAGCAGAGGGGACAGGGTGGGCAACACCATATATTTT

d_gene: TRBD1
j_gene: TRBJ1-1
abundance: NA
v_gene: TRBV6-2/TRBV6-3
CDR3aa: CASSRQGASRVGTEAFF
CDR3nt: TGTGCCAGCAGTAGACAGGGGGCGAGCAGAGTTGGCACTGAAGCTTTCTTT

d_gene: TRBD1
j_gene: TRBJ2-7
abundance: few
v_gene: TRBV5-1
CDR3aa: CASSTSQGALLGEQYF
CDR3nt: TGCGCCAGCAGCACATCCCAGGGGGCGTTACTCGGCGAGCAGTACTTC

d_gene: NA
j_gene: TRBJ1-5
abundance: once
v_gene: TRBV29-1
CDR3aa: CSVLDSHNQPQHF
CDR3nt: TGCAGCGTTTTGGACAGCCACAATCAGCCCCAGCATTTT

d_gene: NA
j_gene: TRBJ2-1
abundance: NA
v_gene: TRBV5-5
CDR3aa: CAGSWARGTNEQFF
CDR3nt: TGTGCCGGCAGCTGGGCCCGGGGCACGAATGAGCAGTTCTTC

d_gene: NA
j_gene: TRBJ2-7
abundance: few
v_gene: TRBV6-2/TRBV6-3
CDR3aa: CASSYSLTSPSYEQYF
CDR3nt: TGTGCCAGCAGTTACTCGCTGACCTCCCCATCCTACGAGCAGTACTTC

d_gene: TRBD2
j_gene: TRBJ2-7
abundance: NA
v_gene: TRBV30
CDR3aa: CAWRPRLAGDYEQYF
CDR3nt: TGTGCCTGGAGGCCCCGACTAGCGGGGGACTACGAGCAGTACTTC

d_gene: TRBD1
j_gene: TRBJ2-1
abundance: few
v_gene: TRBV6-2/TRBV6-3
CDR3aa: CASSYSGQGAYNEQFF
CDR3nt: TGTGCCAGCAGTTACTCGGGACAGGGGGCCTACAATGAGCAGTTCTTC

d_gene: NA
j_gene: TRBJ1-6
abundance: many
v_gene: TRBV21-1
CDR3aa: CASQGGYNSPLHF
CDR3nt: TGTGCCAGCCAAGGCGGTTATAATTCACCCCTCCACTTT

d_gene: TRBD2
j_gene: TRBJ2-3
abundance: NA
v_gene: TRBV12-3/TRBV12-4
CDR3aa: CASTLTWTSGGQYF
CDR3nt: TGTGCCAGCACCCTCACTTGGACTAGCGGGGGACAGTATTTT

d_gene: TRBD2
j_gene: TRBJ2-1
abundance: NA
v_gene: TRBV7-9
CDR3aa: CASSFTSGGHNEQFF
CDR3nt: TGTGCCAGCAGCTTTACTAGCGGGGGGCACAATGAGCAGTTCTTC

d_gene: NA
j_gene: TRBJ2-5
abundance: NA
v_gene: TRBV3-1
CDR3aa: CASKKPIDETQYF
CDR3nt: TGTGCCAGCAAAAAGCCGATCGACGAGACCCAGTACTTC

d_gene: NA
j_gene: TRBJ2-1
abundance: few
v_gene: TRBV7-9
CDR3aa: CASSLNSGEQFF
CDR3nt: TGTGCCAGCAGCTTAAATAGTGGTGAGCAGTTCTTC

d_gene: NA
j_gene: TRBJ2-5
abundance: NA
v_gene: TRBV5-5
CDR3aa: CASSEGVSQETQYF
CDR3nt: TGTGCCAGCAGCGAAGGGGTTTCACAAGAGACCCAGTACTTC

d_gene: NA
j_gene: TRBJ2-1
abundance: few
v_gene: TRBV6-6
CDR3aa: CASTSGLNYNEQFF
CDR3nt: TGTGCCAGCACCAGCGGGCTTAACTACAATGAGCAGTTCTTC

d_gene: NA
j_gene: TRBJ1-2
abundance: NA
v_gene: TRBV6-2/TRBV6-3
CDR3aa: CASRTRRVSYGYTF
CDR3nt: TGTGCCAGCAGGACCCGGAGAGTTTCCTATGGCTACACCTTC

d_gene: TRBD1
j_gene: TRBJ1-4
abundance: NA
v_gene: TRBV4-2
CDR3aa: CASSQDRGQAATNEKLFF
CDR3nt: TGTGCCAGCAGCCAAGATCGCGGACAGGCGGCAACTAATGAAAAACTGTTTTTT

d_gene: NA
j_gene: TRBJ2-7
abundance: NA
v_gene: TRBV20-1
CDR3aa: CSAYRTSSYEQYF
CDR3nt: TGCAGTGCCTACCGGACGAGCTCCTACGAGCAGTACTTC

d_gene: NA
j_gene: TRBJ2-4
abundance: NA
v_gene: TRBV5-1
CDR3aa: CASSPDEIAKNIQYF
CDR3nt: TGCGCCAGCAGCCCGGACGAAATAGCCAAAAACATTCAGTACTTC

d_gene: TRBD2
j_gene: TRBJ2-1
abundance: few
v_gene: TRBV7-9
CDR3aa: CASSFGRESVDNEQFF
CDR3nt: TGTGCCAGCAGCTTTGGGCGGGAGAGTGTGGACAATGAGCAGTTCTTC

d_gene: TRBD1
j_gene: TRBJ1-1
abundance: NA
v_gene: TRBV4-3
CDR3aa: CASSQDSLGQGSTEAFF
CDR3nt: TGCGCCAGCAGCCAAGATAGCTTGGGACAGGGGTCCACTGAAGCTTTCTTT

d_gene: TRBD1
j_gene: TRBJ1-5
abundance: NA
v_gene: TRBV7-2
CDR3aa: CASSEDRGNQPRHF
CDR3nt: TGTGCCAGCAGCGAGGACAGGGGCAATCAGCCCCGGCATTTT

d_gene: NA
j_gene: TRBJ2-5
abundance: few
v_gene: TRBV28
CDR3aa: CASSLWVSQETQYF
CDR3nt: TGTGCCAGCAGTTTATGGGTATCCCAAGAGACCCAGTACTTC

d_gene: NA
j_gene: TRBJ2-7
abundance: few
v_gene: TRBV12-3/TRBV12-4
CDR3aa: CASRAGKRLYEQYF
CDR3nt: TGTGCCAGCAGGGCGGGTAAGCGCCTCTACGAGCAGTACTTC

d_gene: NA
j_gene: TRBJ2-7
abundance: NA
v_gene: TRBV6-1
CDR3aa: CASSEEVGEGEQYF
CDR3nt: TGTGCCAGCAGTGAAGAGGTGGGAGAGGGCGAGCAGTACTTC

d_gene: NA
j_gene: TRBJ2-1
abundance: NA
v_gene: TRBV9
CDR3aa: CASSVGGIYYNEQFF
CDR3nt: TGTGCCAGCAGCGTCGGCGGGATATACTACAATGAGCAGTTCTTC

d_gene: TRBD2
j_gene: TRBJ2-2
abundance: few
v_gene: TRBV12-3/TRBV12-4
CDR3aa: CASSSGTSITGELFF
CDR3nt: TGTGCCAGCAGTTCCGGGACTAGTATTACCGGGGAGCTGTTTTTT

d_gene: NA
j_gene: TRBJ2-7
abundance: NA
v_gene: TRBV7-9
CDR3aa: CASSSHLSEQYF
CDR3nt: TGTGCCAGCAGCTCGCATTTATCCGAGCAGTACTTC

d_gene: NA
j_gene: TRBJ2-1
abundance: NA
v_gene: TRBV27
CDR3aa: CASNRRDGEQFF
CDR3nt: TGTGCCAGCAACAGGCGGGACGGTGAGCAGTTCTTC

d_gene: TRBD2
j_gene: TRBJ2-1
abundance: few
v_gene: TRBV6-6
CDR3aa: CASTAGLLAYEQFF
CDR3nt: TGTGCCAGCACCGCGGGACTACTCGCTTACGAGCAGTTCTTC

d_gene: NA
j_gene: TRBJ2-7
abundance: NA
v_gene: TRBV29-1
CDR3aa: CSVVLYSSYEQYF
CDR3nt: TGCAGCGTTGTACTTTATTCCTCCTACGAGCAGTACTTC

d_gene: TRBD2
j_gene: TRBJ2-3
abundance: NA
v_gene: TRBV5-4
CDR3aa: CASRQRGGVVDTQYF
CDR3nt: TGTGCCAGCAGGCAGCGGGGGGGAGTCGTAGATACGCAGTATTTT

d_gene: NA
j_gene: TRBJ1-2
abundance: few
v_gene: TRBV9
CDR3aa: CASSVAVEENYGYTF
CDR3nt: TGTGCCAGCAGCGTAGCCGTAGAGGAGAACTATGGCTACACCTTC

d_gene: NA
j_gene: TRBJ2-3
abundance: few
v_gene: TRBV6-5
CDR3aa: CASSYDRRTDTQYF
CDR3nt: TGTGCCAGCAGTTATGACAGGCGCACAGATACGCAGTATTTT